This TCR beta chain originates from a study of shared clonotypes between healthy human individuals. The overall study: Researchers assigned three CD4 naive, three CD4 memory, two CD8 naive and one CD8 memory plate to each donor.

This CDR3 is 18 amino acids long. V gave up 4 bases and J gave up 0 bases; unmatched junction bases: 15. The V gene's germline CDR1 is SGHNT and CDR2 YYREEE (reference sequence). Template for every sorted-subset replicate PCR totaled approximately 0.2 ug DNA, 25,000 to 35,000 T cell genomes. Clones were read by immunoSEQ multiplex PCR, and TCRdb kept only the in-frame ones, dropping some. The profile covers 1,400,000 or so clones, with approximately 98.5% appearing a single time and roughly 0.36% taken by the ten largest. As concerns this clone: Its antigen remains unidentified.

Study conclusions and caveats: Clonotype sharing across donors was expected to vary with sequencing depth. Compared with clonotypes that all four donors shared, non-shared clonotypes had lower generation probabilities.

This receptor was obtained from a man aged 30-40 years in good health. The sequenced material came from naive CD4+ T cells sorted from blood. This sample's subset: CD45RA+ positively selected. This rearrangement joins TRBV5-4 to TRBJ1-1; 7 nucleotides agree with TRBD1. The CDR3 sequence is CASSQDPGTAIMNTEAFF. The DNA for the CDR3 is TGTGCCAGCAGCCAGGATCCCGGGACAGCCATCATGAACACTGAAGCTTTCTTT.